This T cell receptor (beta chain) was identified in a study of OX40 agonist ivuxolimab in advanced cancers. Across the study: One patient with hepatocellular carcinoma and two with cutaneous melanoma, three in all, had partial responses.

Profiling relied on immunoSEQ multiplex PCR, and the TCRdb table lists in-frame clones only, not all of them. Of fewer than 45,000 clones detected, more than 70% appear once; the ten largest clones hold 15% to 20%. To note about this clone: Its antigen is still unknown.

Notes on the study in general: More expanded clones were seen, on average, in CD8+ T cells than in CD4+. Certain nonresponders likewise exhibited a low normalized T-cell clonal expansion.

Germline V gene sequence: CDR1 LNHDA, CDR2 SQIVND (reference sequence). CDR3 length: 14 amino acids. With V trimmed by 5 bases and J by 4 bases, 4 bases remained unmatched. The chain carries TRBV19 and TRBJ2-7, with 11 bases that match TRBD1. This material consisted of CD4+ or CD8+ T cells sorted from blood, taken in a trial of the OX40 agonist ivuxolimab. This TCR was sampled from an adult with an advanced solid tumor such as melanoma, head and neck, liver or kidney cancer. The CDR3 nucleotides are TGTGCCAGTAGTCCAGGACAGGGGGCTTACGAGCAGTACTTC. Protein sequence: CASSPGQGAYEQYF.